These 14 T cell receptor beta chains were sequenced from one sample in a study of cytomegalovirus exposure and HLA in healthy donors. PCR amplification relied on 60 Vbeta primers (plus 13 Jbeta primers). TCRdb's copy holds only in-frame clones and misses some; the assay was immunoSEQ multiplex PCR. The sample holds some 200,000 clones. The specimen was PBMCs. These receptor sequences come from a girl aged 2 to 9 in good health and CMV-seropositive.

J is TRBJ2-7 and V is TRBV18; D call uncertain. V shed 1 base and J shed 2 bases, with 6 bases lying between them. The CDR3 contains 13 residues. Germline assignment: CDR1 KGHSH and CDR2 LQKENI. As DNA, the CDR3 is TGTGCCAGCTCACCACGGCAACCCTACGAGCAGTACTTC. Protein: CASSPRQPYEQYF.

V usage is TRBV28 and J usage is TRBJ1-5, with D uncertain. The CDR3 totals 14 residues. Germline CDR1 and CDR2: MDHEN and SYDVKM. V was shortened by 3 bases and J by 5 bases, with 11 bases between the two germline ends. CDR3 sequence (DNA): TGTGCCAGCAGTTTGACTCTTTTTTATCAGCCCCAGCATTTT. It codes for CASSLTLFYQPQHF.

The V gene is TRBV5-1, the J gene TRBJ2-3; possibly TRBD2 for D (6 bases). The V gene lost 1 base and the J gene lost 4 bases, with 13 bases spanning the gap. This CDR3 is built from 15 residues. Germline lookup yields CDR1 SGHRS and CDR2 YFSETQ. CDR3 DNA sequence: TGCGCCAGCAGCTTGCGCGGGGTAGTTTCAGATACGCAGTATTTT. This encodes CASSLRGVVSDTQYF. The whole variable domain, filled in from reference TRBV5-1 and TRBJ2-3, reads KAGVTQTPRYLIKTRGQQVTLSCSPISGHRSVSWYQQTPGQGLQFLFEYFSETQRNKGNFPGRFSGRQFSNSRSEMNVSTLELGDSALYLCASSLRGVVSDTQYFGPGTRLTVL.

CDR3 residues: CASSQDRDGETQYF. Written as DNA, the CDR3 is TGTGCCAGCAGTCAGGACAGGGACGGGGAGACCCAGTACTTC. The rearrangement joins TRBV28 to TRBJ2-5; TRBD1 matches 8 bases. The CDR3 is 14 amino acids. V lost 5 bases and J lost 5; bases outside the gene matches: 7. Germline values: CDR1 MDHEN, CDR2 SYDVKM.

The V call is TRBV4-1, the J call TRBJ2-7, with 10 bases lining up with TRBD2. From germline, CDR1 is MGHRA and CDR2 YSYEKL. The V gene end was trimmed by 3 bases and the J gene end by 3 bases; junction bases not matched to a gene: 5. This CDR3 comprises 15 residues. The CDR3, as DNA: TGCGCCAGCAGCCAGGATCTAGCGGGAGACTACGAGCAGTACTTC. Translated: CASSQDLAGDYEQYF.

Comment on this clone: A read error may produce the germline difference seen at one junction end. The V and J genes are TRBV6-1 and TRBJ1-1, with D tentatively TRBD1 (6 bases). The germline V gene encodes CDR1 MNHNS and CDR2 SASEGT. The CDR3 covers 13 residues. This chain's CDR3 is CASSDSGGGWGSF. The CDR3 nucleotides are TGTGCCAGCAGTGATAGTGGGGGGGGCTGGGGGTCCTTT.

The chain joins TRBV29-1 to TRBJ1-1; TRBD1 might be the D (6 bases). There are 11 residues in the CDR3. Germline V gene sequence: CDR1 SQVTM, CDR2 ANQGSEA. In nucleotides, the CDR3 is TGCGCGGGGGGGGCGAACACTGAAGCTTTCTTT. Encoded protein: CAGGANTEAFF. The variable domain in full, with the rest retrieved from reference TRBV29-1 and TRBJ1-1, is SAVISQKPSRDICQRGTSLTIQCQVDSQVTMMFWYRQQPGQSLTLIATANQGSEATYESGFVIDKFPISRPNLTFSTLTVSNMSPEDSSIYLCAGGANTEAFFGQGTRLTVV.

The chain carries TRBV13 and TRBJ2-5, with 10 bases lining up with TRBD1. The J segment lost 5 bases and the V segment lost 0 bases, leaving 3 bases of the junction unmatched. Germline CDR1 PRHDT, CDR2 FYEKMQ (reference sequence). CDR3 length equals 15 residues. The CDR3 loop is CASSLGGTGVETQYF. CDR3 DNA: TGTGCCAGCAGCTTAGGCGGGACAGGGGTCGAGACCCAGTACTTC.

This rearrangement joins TRBV19 to TRBJ1-1, with D maybe TRBD1 (5 bases). CDR1 and CDR2 from the germline V gene are LNHDA and SQIVND (reference sequence). CDR3 length: 13 residues. V was shortened by 2 bases and J by 7 bases, with 11 bases between the two germline ends. The CDR3 DNA sequence: TGTGCCAGTAGTATAAATCTGGGGCGTGAAGCTTTCTTT. This codes for CASSINLGREAFF.

The rearrangement joins TRBV7-9 to TRBJ2-1, with D possibly being TRBD1 (6 bases). This CDR3 is built from 14 residues. Germline CDR1 and CDR2: SEHNR and FQNEAQ (reference sequence). The V and J ends lost 7 bases and 4 bases respectively, with 14 bases between them. The CDR3 loop is CASMYGTWYNEQFF. The CDR3 bases are TGTGCCAGCATGTACGGGACATGGTACAATGAGCAGTTCTTC.

The chain joins TRBV4-2 to TRBJ2-1; 9 bases are shared with TRBD1. This CDR3 has 17 residues. From germline, CDR1 is LGHNA and CDR2 YNFKEQ. The V segment lost 4 bases and the J segment 8 bases; nucleotides outside the gene matches: 15. DNA of the CDR3: TGTGCCAGCAGCCTCTTAATAGGCCCGGACAGGGGCGATGAGCAGTTCTTC. Translated: CASSLLIGPDRGDEQFF.

The J gene is TRBJ2-3, the V gene TRBV5-5; TRBD2 aligns across 14 bases. After removal of 5 bases from V and 3 bases from J, the junction contained 5 bases not matched to a gene. The CDR3 contains 16 residues. The germline V gene encodes CDR1 SGHKS and CDR2 YYEKEE (reference sequence). The CDR3 protein is CASSSGLAGETDTQYF. DNA of the CDR3: TGTGCCAGCAGTTCGGGACTAGCGGGAGAAACAGATACGCAGTATTTT.

The chain carries TRBV15 and TRBJ1-5; TRBD1 matches at 8 bases. Germline CDR1 reads LNHNV; CDR2 reads YYDKDF (reference sequence). V dropped 0 bases and J dropped 16; count of bases not matched to a gene: 11. The CDR3 runs to 14 residues. CDR3 sequence reads: CATSREGGQGPTHF. Here the CDR3 DNA reads TGTGCCACCAGCAGAGAGGGAGGACAGGGCCCCACACATTTT.

V gene TRBV5-1 combines with J gene TRBJ1-1; possibly TRBD1 for D (6 bases). The V gene's germline CDR1 is SGHRS and CDR2 YFSETQ. The CDR3 contains 14 residues. Trimming removed 0 bases at V and 10 bases at J, with 16 bases between. This chain's CDR3 is CASSLDRVSFGAFF. The CDR3 nucleotides read TGCGCCAGCAGCTTGGACAGGGTATCATTTGGAGCTTTCTTT. Complete variable domain (other parts from reference TRBV5-1 and TRBJ1-1): KAGVTQTPRYLIKTRGQQVTLSCSPISGHRSVSWYQQTPGQGLQFLFEYFSETQRNKGNFPGRFSGRQFSNSRSEMNVSTLELGDSALYLCASSLDRVSFGAFFGQGTRLTVV.